This T cell receptor beta chain was sequenced in a study of cytomegalovirus exposure and HLA in healthy donors. Study results and limitations: When analyzed later, the rates of TCR association showed variation by HLA locus, with DRB1 the most and HLA-C the fewest. Apart from CMV serostatus, no immune exposure information was available. Presence/absence analysis assumed near-uniform sequencing depth across donors.

Both 60 Vbeta primers and 13 Jbeta primers went into the PCR. This table comes from immunoSEQ multiplex PCR, and its TCRdb copy is limited to in-frame clones, with some not included. The sample holds 43,000 or so clones, roughly 60% seen once. This CDR3 is 14 amino acids long. CDR1 and CDR2 from the germline V gene are ENHRY and SYGVKD. Losses at the gene ends were 10 bases for V and 5 bases for J; bases not matched to a gene: 12. Points on this clone: Antigen unknown.

Material: PBMCs. V usage is TRBV10-3 and J usage is TRBJ2-5, with TRBD1 matching over 8 bases. The receptor's source is a human donor in good health. CDR3 sequence reads: CATSGQAQGETQYF. CDR3 DNA: TGTGCCACTTCGGGACAGGCCCAGGGGGAGACCCAGTACTTC.